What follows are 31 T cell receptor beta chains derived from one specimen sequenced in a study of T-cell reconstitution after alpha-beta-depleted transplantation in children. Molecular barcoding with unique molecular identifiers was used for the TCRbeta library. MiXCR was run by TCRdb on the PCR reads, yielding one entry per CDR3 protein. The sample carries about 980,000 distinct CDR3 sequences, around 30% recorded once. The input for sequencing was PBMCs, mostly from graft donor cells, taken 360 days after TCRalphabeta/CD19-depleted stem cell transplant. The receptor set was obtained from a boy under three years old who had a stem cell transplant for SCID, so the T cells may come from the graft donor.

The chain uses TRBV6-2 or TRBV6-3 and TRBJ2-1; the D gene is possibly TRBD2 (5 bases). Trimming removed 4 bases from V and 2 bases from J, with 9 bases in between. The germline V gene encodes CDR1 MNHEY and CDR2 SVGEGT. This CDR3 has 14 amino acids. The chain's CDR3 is CASSSTNPYNEQFF. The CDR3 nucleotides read TGTGCCAGCAGTTCGACTAACCCCTACAATGAGCAGTTCTTC.

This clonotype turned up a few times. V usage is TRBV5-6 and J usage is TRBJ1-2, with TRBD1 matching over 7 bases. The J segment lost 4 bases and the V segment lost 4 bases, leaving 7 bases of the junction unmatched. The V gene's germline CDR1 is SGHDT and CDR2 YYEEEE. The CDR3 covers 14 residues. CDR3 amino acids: CASSQPDRVYGYTF. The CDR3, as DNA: TGTGCCAGCAGCCAGCCTGACAGGGTCTATGGCTACACCTTC.

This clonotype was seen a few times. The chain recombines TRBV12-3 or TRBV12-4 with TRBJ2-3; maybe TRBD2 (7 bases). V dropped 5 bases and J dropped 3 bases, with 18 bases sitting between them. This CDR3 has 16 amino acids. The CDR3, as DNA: TGTGCCAGCAGTCCTTTATGGGGGAGGGGGACAGATACGCAGTATTTT. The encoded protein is CASSPLWGRGTDTQYF.

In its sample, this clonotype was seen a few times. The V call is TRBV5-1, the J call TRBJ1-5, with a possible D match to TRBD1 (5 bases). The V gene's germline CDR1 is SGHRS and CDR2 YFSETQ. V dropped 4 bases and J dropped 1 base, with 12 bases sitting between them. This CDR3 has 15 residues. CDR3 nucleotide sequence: TGCGCCAGCAGCGTATGGGGGGAGAGCAATCAGCCCCAGCATTTT. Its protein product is CASSVWGESNQPQHF.

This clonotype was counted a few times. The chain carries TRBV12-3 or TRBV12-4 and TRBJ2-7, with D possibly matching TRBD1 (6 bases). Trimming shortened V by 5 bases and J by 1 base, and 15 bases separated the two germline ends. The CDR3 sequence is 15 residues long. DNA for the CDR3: TGTGCCAGCAGTACCAACTACAGGGCTTCCTACGAGCAGTACTTC. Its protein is CASSTNYRASYEQYF.

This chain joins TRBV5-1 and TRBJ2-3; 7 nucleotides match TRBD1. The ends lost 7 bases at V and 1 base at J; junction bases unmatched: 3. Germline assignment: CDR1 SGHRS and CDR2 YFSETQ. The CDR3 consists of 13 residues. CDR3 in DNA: TGCGCCAGCCATACAGGGGGCACAGATACGCAGTATTTT. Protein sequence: CASHTGGTDTQYF.

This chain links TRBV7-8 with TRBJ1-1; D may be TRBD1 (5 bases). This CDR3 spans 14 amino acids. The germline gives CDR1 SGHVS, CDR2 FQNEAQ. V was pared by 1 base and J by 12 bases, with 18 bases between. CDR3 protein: CASSLEVRQGQTFF. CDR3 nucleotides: TGTGCCAGCAGCTTAGAGGTTAGGCAGGGCCAAACTTTCTTT.

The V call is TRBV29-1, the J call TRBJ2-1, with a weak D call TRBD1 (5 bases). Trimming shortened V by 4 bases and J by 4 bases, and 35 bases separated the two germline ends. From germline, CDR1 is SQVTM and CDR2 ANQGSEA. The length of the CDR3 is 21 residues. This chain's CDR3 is CSVAALKSRVSSSIWYNEQFF. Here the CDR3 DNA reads TGCAGCGTTGCGGCGTTGAAGAGCAGGGTGAGCTCCTCGATTTGGTACAATGAGCAGTTCTTC.

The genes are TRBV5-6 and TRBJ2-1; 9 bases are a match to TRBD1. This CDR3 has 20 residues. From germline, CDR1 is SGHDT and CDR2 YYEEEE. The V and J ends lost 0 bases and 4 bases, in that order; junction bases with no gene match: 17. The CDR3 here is CASSLAGTGKGIINYNEQFF. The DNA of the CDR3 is TGTGCCAGCAGCTTGGCCGGGACAGGGAAGGGGATTATAAATTACAATGAGCAGTTCTTC.

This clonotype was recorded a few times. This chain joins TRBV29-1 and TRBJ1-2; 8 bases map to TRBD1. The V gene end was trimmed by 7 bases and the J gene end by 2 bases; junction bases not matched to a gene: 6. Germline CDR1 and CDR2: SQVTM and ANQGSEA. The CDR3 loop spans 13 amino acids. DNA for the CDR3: TGCAGCGCTGTCCGGACAGGGAACTATGGCTACACCTTC. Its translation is CSAVRTGNYGYTF.

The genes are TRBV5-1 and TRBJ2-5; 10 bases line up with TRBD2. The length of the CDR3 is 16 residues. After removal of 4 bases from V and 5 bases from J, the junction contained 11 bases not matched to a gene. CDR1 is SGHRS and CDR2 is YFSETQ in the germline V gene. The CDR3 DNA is TGCGCCAGCAGCCCCGAAGGTACGGGACTAGCGGAGACCCAGTACTTC. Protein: CASSPEGTGLAETQYF. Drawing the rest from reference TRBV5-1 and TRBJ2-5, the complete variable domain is KAGVTQTPRYLIKTRGQQVTLSCSPISGHRSVSWYQQTPGQGLQFLFEYFSETQRNKGNFPGRFSGRQFSNSRSEMNVSTLELGDSALYLCASSPEGTGLAETQYFGPGTRLLVL.

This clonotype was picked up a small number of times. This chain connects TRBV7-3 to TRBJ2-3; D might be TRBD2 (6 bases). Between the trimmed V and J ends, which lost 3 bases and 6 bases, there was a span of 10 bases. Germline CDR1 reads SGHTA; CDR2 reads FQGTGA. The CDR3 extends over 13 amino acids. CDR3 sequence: CASSFGGLDTQYF. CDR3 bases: TGTGCCAGCAGCTTTGGGGGGTTGGATACGCAGTATTTT. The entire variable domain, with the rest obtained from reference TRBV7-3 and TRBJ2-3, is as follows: GAGVSQTPSNKVTEKGKYVELRCDPISGHTALYWYRQSLGQGPEFLIYFQGTGAADDSGLPNDRFFAVRPEGSVSTLKIQRTERGDSAVYLCASSFGGLDTQYFGPGTRLTVL.

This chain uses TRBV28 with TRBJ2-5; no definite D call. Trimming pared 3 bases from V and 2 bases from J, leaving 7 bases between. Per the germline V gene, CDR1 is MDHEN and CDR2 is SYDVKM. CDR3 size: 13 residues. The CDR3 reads CASSFDRQETQYF. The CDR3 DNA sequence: TGTGCCAGCAGTTTCGATCGTCAAGAGACCCAGTACTTC.

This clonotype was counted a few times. CDR3 in amino acids: CASSKGLDTQYF. DNA for the CDR3: TGTGCCAGCAGCAAAGGCTTGGATACGCAGTATTTT. The chain couples TRBV27 to TRBJ2-3; no clear D. V shed 6 bases and J shed 6 bases, with 10 bases lying between them. This CDR3 region has 12 residues. The germline gives CDR1 MNHEY, CDR2 SMNVEV (reference sequence).

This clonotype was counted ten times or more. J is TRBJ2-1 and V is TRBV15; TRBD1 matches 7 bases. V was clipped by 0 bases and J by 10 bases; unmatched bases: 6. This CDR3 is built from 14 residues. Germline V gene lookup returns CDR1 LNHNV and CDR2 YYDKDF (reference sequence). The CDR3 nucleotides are TGTGCCACCAGCAGAGATCGAGGACAGGAAGAGCAGTTCTTC. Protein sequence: CATSRDRGQEEQFF.

The CDR3 DNA sequence: TGCAGTGCTAGAGTCGGACCCCGGAACACTGAAGCTTTCTTT. It encodes CSARVGPRNTEAFF. The chain recombines TRBV20-1 with TRBJ1-1; D remains ambiguous. In germline, CDR1 is DFQATT, CDR2 SNEGSKA (reference sequence). Trimming left V 1 base short and J 1 base short, with 10 bases between. The CDR3 is 14 amino acids.

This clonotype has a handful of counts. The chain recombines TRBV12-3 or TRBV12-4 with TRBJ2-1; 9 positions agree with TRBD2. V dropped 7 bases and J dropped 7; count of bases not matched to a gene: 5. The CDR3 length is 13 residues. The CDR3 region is CASMRGGWNEQFF. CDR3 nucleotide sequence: TGTGCCAGCATGCGGGGGGGGTGGAATGAGCAGTTCTTC.

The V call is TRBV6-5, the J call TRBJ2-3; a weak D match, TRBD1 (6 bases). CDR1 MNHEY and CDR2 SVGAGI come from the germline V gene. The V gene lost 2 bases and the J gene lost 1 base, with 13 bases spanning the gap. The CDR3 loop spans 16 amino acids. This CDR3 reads CASSYPWTVGTDTQYF. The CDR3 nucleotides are TGTGCCAGCAGTTACCCGTGGACAGTAGGCACAGATACGCAGTATTTT.

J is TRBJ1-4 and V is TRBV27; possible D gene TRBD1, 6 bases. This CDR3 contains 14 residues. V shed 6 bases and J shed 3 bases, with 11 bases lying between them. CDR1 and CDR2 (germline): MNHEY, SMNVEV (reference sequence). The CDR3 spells CASRRGGSNEKLFF. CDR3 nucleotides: TGTGCCAGCAGAAGAGGGGGGTCTAATGAAAAACTGTTTTTT.

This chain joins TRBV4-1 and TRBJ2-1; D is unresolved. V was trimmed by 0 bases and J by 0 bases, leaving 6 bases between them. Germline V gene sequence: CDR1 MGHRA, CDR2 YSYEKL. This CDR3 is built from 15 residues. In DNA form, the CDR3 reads TGCGCCAGCAGCCAAGAATCCAGCTCCTACAATGAGCAGTTCTTC. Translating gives CASSQESSSYNEQFF.

The CDR3 loop is CASSSGTGFRNIQYF. Written as DNA, the CDR3 is TGTGCCAGCAGCTCCGGGACAGGGTTTAGAAACATTCAGTACTTC. The chain employs TRBV5-6 and TRBJ2-4; TRBD1 agrees at 9 bases. CDR1 and CDR2 (germline): SGHDT, YYEEEE. Trimming at V came to 3 bases and at J to 6 bases, leaving 7 bases not matched to a gene. This CDR3 is built from 15 residues.

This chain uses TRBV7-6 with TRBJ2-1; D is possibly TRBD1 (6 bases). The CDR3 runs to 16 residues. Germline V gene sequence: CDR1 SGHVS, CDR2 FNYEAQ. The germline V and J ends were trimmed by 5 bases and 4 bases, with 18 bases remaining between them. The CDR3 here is CASSPIGDTRYNEQFF. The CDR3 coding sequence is TGTGCCAGCAGCCCGATAGGGGACACCCGTTACAATGAGCAGTTCTTC.

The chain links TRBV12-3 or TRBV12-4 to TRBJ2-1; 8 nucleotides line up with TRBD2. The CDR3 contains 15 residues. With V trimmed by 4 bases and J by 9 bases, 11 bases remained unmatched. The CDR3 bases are TGTGCCAGCAGTTCCGTAGCGGGGTCCCGCCCTGAGCAGTTCTTC. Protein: CASSSVAGSRPEQFF.

In nucleotides, the CDR3 is TGTGCCAGCAGCCCGCGGGGCTCCCTCTCCTACAATGAGCAGTTCTTC. The encoded protein is CASSPRGSLSYNEQFF. This sequence joins TRBV7-8 and TRBJ2-1; D is perhaps TRBD2 (6 bases). The germline CDR1 and CDR2 sequences are SGHVS and FQNEAQ. The CDR3 totals 16 residues. Trimming pared 5 bases from V and 0 bases from J, leaving 14 bases between.

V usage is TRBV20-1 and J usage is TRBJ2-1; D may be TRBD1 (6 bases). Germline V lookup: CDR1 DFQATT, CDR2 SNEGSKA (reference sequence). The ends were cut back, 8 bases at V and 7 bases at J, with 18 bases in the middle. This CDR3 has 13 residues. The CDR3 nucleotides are TGCAGTACCACGGGACAAGTTTGGAATGAGCAGTTCTTC. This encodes CSTTGQVWNEQFF.

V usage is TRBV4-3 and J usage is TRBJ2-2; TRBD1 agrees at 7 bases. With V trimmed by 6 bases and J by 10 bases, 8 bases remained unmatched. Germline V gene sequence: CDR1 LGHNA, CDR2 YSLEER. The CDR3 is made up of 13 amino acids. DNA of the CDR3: TGCGCCAGCAGTCACACACAGGGGTTGGAGCTGTTTTTT. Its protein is CASSHTQGLELFF.

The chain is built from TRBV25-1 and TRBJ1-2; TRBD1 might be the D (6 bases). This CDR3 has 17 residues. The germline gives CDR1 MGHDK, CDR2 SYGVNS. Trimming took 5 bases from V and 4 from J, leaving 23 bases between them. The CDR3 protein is CASSPGLGGGSPYGYTF. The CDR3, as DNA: TGTGCCAGCAGTCCTGGTCTGGGGGGCGGAAGCCCCTATGGCTACACCTTC.

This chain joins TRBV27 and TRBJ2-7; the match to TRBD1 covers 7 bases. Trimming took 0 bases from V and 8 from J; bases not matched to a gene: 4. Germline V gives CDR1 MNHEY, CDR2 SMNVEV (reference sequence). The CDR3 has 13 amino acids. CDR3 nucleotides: TGTGCCAGCAGTTTATCGCTAGGGGGCAAGCAGTACTTC. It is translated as CASSLSLGGKQYF.

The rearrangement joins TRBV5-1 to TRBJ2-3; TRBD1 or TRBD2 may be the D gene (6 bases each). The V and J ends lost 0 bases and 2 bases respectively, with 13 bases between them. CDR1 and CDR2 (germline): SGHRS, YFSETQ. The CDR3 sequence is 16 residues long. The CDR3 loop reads CASSLGTGAYTDTQYF. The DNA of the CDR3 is TGCGCCAGCAGCTTGGGTACGGGGGCCTACACAGATACGCAGTATTTT.

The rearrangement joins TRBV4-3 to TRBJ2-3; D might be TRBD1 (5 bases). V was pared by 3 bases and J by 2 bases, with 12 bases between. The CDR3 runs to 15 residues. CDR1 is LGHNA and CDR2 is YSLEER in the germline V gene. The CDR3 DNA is TGCGCCAGCAGCCAGGATATGACAGTCACAGATACGCAGTATTTT. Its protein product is CASSQDMTVTDTQYF.

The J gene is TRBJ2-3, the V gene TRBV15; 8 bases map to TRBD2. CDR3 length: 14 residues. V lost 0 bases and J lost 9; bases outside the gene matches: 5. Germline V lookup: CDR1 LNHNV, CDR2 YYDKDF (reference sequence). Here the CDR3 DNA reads TGTGCCACCAGCAGAGATAGAGCGGGGGAAACGCAGTATTTT. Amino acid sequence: CATSRDRAGETQYF.